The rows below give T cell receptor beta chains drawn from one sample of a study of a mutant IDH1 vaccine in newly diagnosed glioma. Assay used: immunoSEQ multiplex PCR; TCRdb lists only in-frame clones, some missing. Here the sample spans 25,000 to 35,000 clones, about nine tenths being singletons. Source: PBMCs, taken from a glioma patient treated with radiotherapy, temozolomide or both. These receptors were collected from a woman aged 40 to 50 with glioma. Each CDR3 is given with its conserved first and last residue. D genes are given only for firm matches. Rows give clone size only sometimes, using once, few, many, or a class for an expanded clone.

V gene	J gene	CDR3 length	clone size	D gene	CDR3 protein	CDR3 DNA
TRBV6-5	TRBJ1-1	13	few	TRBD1	CASNKQGSTEAFF	TGTGCCAGCAATAAACAGGGGAGCACTGAAGCTTTCTTT
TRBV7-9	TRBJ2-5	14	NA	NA	CASSLEQVVETQYF	TGTGCCAGCAGCTTAGAACAGGTCGTGGAGACCCAGTACTTC
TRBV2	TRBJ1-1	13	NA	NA	CASIQTVNTEAFF	TGTGCCAGCATACAGACAGTGAACACTGAAGCTTTCTTT
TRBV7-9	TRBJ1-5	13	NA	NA	CASSLSNNQPQHF	TGTGCCAGCAGCTTATCGAACAATCAGCCCCAGCATTTT
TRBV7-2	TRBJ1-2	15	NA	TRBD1	CASIKAGQPTYGYTF	TGTGCCAGCATCAAGGCGGGACAGCCTACCTATGGCTACACCTTC
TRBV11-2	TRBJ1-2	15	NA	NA	CASSLVDRLTGGYTF	TGTGCCAGCAGCTTAGTAGACCGATTAACTGGTGGCTACACCTTC
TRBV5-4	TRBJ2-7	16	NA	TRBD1	CASSPGGRTGGYEQYF	TGTGCCAGCAGCCCAGGGGGTCGGACAGGGGGTTACGAGCAGTACTTC
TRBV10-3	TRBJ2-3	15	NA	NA	CAISEGQLSTDTQYF	TGTGCCATCAGTGAAGGGCAGCTCAGCACAGATACGCAGTATTTT
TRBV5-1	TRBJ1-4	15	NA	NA	CASSLVGGSPEKLFF	TGCGCCAGCAGCTTGGTTGGAGGGAGCCCCGAAAAACTGTTTTTT
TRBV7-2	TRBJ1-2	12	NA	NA	CASSLRTYGYTF	TGTGCCAGCAGCTTAAGGACCTATGGCTACACCTTC
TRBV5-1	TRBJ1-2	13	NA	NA	CASRTTPNYGYTF	TGCGCCAGCAGAACGACCCCTAACTATGGCTACACCTTC
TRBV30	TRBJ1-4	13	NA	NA	CAWSGGHGEKLFF	TGTGCCTGGAGTGGGGGACACGGGGAAAAACTGTTTTTT
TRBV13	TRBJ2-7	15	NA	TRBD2	CASSLAGTPGGKQYF	TGTGCCAGCAGCTTAGCCGGGACCCCGGGGGGTAAGCAGTACTTC
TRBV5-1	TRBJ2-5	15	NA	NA	CASSLGRHGQETQYF	TGCGCCAGCAGCTTGGGCAGACACGGCCAAGAGACCCAGTACTTC
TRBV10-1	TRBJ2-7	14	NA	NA	CASSEGGDRDEQYF	TGCGCCAGCAGTGAAGGGGGGGATCGCGACGAGCAGTACTTC
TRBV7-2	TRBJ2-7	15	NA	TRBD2	CASSLAGTSSYEQYF	TGTGCCAGCAGCTTGGCCGGGACTAGCAGCTACGAGCAGTACTTC
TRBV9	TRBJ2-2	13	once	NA	CASSVGLSGELFF	TGTGCCAGCAGCGTAGGACTTTCCGGGGAGCTGTTTTTT
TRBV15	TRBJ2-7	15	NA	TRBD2	CATSGGLAAPYEQYF	TGTGCCACCAGCGGCGGACTAGCGGCACCTTACGAGCAGTACTTC
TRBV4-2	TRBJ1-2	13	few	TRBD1	CASREGGSRSYTF	TGTGCCAGCAGAGAAGGGGGCAGCCGTAGCTACACCTTC
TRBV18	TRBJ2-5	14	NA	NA	CASSSTNVKETQYF	TGTGCCAGCTCGTCGACTAACGTGAAAGAGACCCAGTACTTC
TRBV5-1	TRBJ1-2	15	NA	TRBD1	CASSLIGTGSYGYTF	TGCGCCAGCAGCTTAATTGGGACAGGGTCCTATGGCTACACCTTC
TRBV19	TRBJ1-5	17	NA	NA	CASSTRGRGRTNQPQHF	TGTGCCAGTAGTACCCGTGGCAGAGGCAGGACCAATCAGCCCCAGCATTTT
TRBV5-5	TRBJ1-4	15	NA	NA	CASSLLWSDLEKLFF	TGTGCCAGCAGCTTGTTGTGGTCGGACCTTGAAAAACTGTTTTTT
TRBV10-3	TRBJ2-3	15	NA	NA	CAISDRGGNTDTQYF	TGTGCCATCAGTGACAGGGGAGGGAACACAGATACGCAGTATTTT
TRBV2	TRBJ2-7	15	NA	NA	CASSPAWGASYEQYF	TGTGCCAGCAGTCCCGCGTGGGGCGCCTCCTACGAGCAGTACTTC
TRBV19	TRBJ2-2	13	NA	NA	CASRTDIPGELFF	TGTGCCAGTAGGACAGATATTCCCGGGGAGCTGTTTTTT
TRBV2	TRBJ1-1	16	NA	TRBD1	CASRDTGGAGSTEAFF	TGTGCCAGCAGAGATACAGGGGGCGCAGGAAGCACTGAAGCTTTCTTT
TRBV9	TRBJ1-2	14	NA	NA	CASSPRTANYGYTF	TGTGCCAGCAGCCCCAGGACAGCTAACTATGGCTACACCTTC
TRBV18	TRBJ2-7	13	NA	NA	CASSPFDPYEQYF	TGTGCCAGCTCACCCTTCGACCCATACGAGCAGTACTTC
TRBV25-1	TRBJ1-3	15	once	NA	CASSDGVSSGNTIYF	TGTGCCAGCAGTGACGGAGTGAGTTCTGGAAACACCATATATTTT
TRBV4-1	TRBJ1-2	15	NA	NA	CASSQGGRPNYGYTF	TGCGCCAGCAGCCAAGGGGGGCGACCAAACTATGGCTACACCTTC
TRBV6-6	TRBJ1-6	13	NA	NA	CASSYSLDSPLHF	TGTGCCAGCAGTTACTCGTTGGATTCACCCCTCCACTTT
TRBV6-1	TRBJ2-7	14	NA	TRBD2	CASNPSGNLGEQYF	TGTGCCAGCAATCCTAGCGGGAATCTGGGGGAGCAGTACTTC
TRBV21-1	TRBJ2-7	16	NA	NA	CASSLVREGFMYEQYF	TGTGCCAGCAGTCTCGTCCGGGAAGGATTTATGTACGAGCAGTACTTC
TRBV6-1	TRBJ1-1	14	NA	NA	CASSEYGFWAEAFF	TGTGCCAGCAGTGAATATGGGTTTTGGGCTGAAGCTTTCTTT
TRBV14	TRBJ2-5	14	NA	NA	CASSRLGTQETQYF	TGTGCCAGCAGCCGACTTGGGACCCAAGAGACCCAGTACTTC
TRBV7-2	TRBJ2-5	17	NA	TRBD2	CASSLTGTSGGAGTQYF	TGTGCCAGCAGCTTGACCGGGACTAGCGGGGGGGCCGGGACCCAGTACTTC